The rows below give T cell receptor beta chains drawn from one sample of a study of T-cell reconstitution after alpha-beta-depleted transplantation in children. MiXCR, applied by TCRdb to the PCR reads, yields one record per CDR3 protein. The sample gives about 4,300 distinct CDR3 sequences, around an eighth of which show up once; roughly 29% is in the top ten. The material was PBMCs, mostly from graft donor cells, obtained 60 days after TCRalphabeta/CD19-depleted stem cell transplant. Receptor source: a male patient under 10 years old who had a stem cell transplant for acute lymphoblastic leukemia, so the T cells may come from the graft donor. CDR3s include the opening cysteine and the closing phenylalanine or tryptophan. The order of the fields is V gene, clone size, J gene, D gene, CDR3 DNA, CDR3 protein. D genes are given only for firm matches. Some rows have no size entry. The others give once, few or many, or a class for an expanded clone.

>TRBV7-9|many|TRBJ1-2|.
TGTGCCAGCAAACGACTCGGGGCCCAGAACTATGGCTACACCTTC
CASKRLGAQNYGYTF
>TRBV13|many|TRBJ2-3|.
TGTGCCAGCAGCTTACGTTCTTTTGCGGGGACCACAGATACGCAGTATTTT
CASSLRSFAGTTDTQYF
>TRBV6-2/TRBV6-3|many|TRBJ2-5|TRBD2
TGTGCCAGCAGTTCTGGAGCGGGGCTTTTAGTGGAGACCCAGTACTTC
CASSSGAGLLVETQYF
>TRBV3-1|medium-sized|TRBJ1-3|.
TGTGCCAGCAGCCAAATCTTGAGCTCTGGAAACACCATATATTTT
CASSQILSSGNTIYF
>TRBV21-1|many|TRBJ2-5|.
TGTGCCAGCAGCAAGTCGGAGATTGAGACCCAGTACTTC
CASSKSEIETQYF
>TRBV10-3|medium-sized|TRBJ2-7|TRBD2
TGTGCCACGGGGACTAGCGGGTCCTACGAGCAGTACTTC
CATGTSGSYEQYF
>TRBV7-2|hyperexpanded|TRBJ1-6|.
TGTGCCAGCCGCCAGGACCCCAATGATTCACCCCTCCACTTT
CASRQDPNDSPLHF
>TRBV20-1|many|TRBJ1-4|.
TGCAGTGCCAGGGAGGGCAGTTCAAATGAAAAACTGTTTTTT
CSAREGSSNEKLFF
>TRBV20-1|many|TRBJ2-2|TRBD2
TGCAGTGCTAGAGGATCCAGCGGGGGGGCGGGGGCCGGGGAGCTGTTTTTT
CSARGSSGGAGAGELFF
>TRBV12-3/TRBV12-4|medium-sized|TRBJ2-1|.
TGTGCCAGCAGTTTGGCGCAACTAGCCCTCCAATTCTTC
CASSLAQLALQFF
>TRBV28|many|TRBJ1-1|.
TGTGCCAGCAGTTTCCGCCGGTCGAGCACTGAAGCTTTCTTT
CASSFRRSSTEAFF
>TRBV5-1|many|TRBJ2-3|TRBD1
TGCGCCAGCAGCTTGCCCCGGGACAGGGGGGCAGATACGCAGTATTTT
CASSLPRDRGADTQYF
>TRBV19|many|TRBJ1-5|.
TGTGCCAGTAGTGGAGGGCAGGGATCTAATCCCGGGCAGCCCCAGCATTTT
CASSGGQGSNPGQPQHF
>TRBV5-1|medium-sized|TRBJ1-4|TRBD1
TGCGCCAGCAGCTTCGACAGGGGGCCCGGAATAGAACTGTTTTTT
CASSFDRGPGIELFF
>TRBV18|medium-sized|TRBJ1-4|TRBD1
TGTGCCAGCTCGCGCGACAGGGATGAGGAAAAACTGTTTTTT
CASSRDRDEEKLFF
>TRBV5-1|large|TRBJ2-7|.
TGCGCCAGCAGATATGGACAGTTATACGAGCAGTACTTC
CASRYGQLYEQYF
>TRBV18|medium-sized|TRBJ2-3|.
TGTGCCAGCTCACCACCCTACAGGCCAGATACGCAGTATTTT
CASSPPYRPDTQYF
>TRBV4-1|many|TRBJ2-5|TRBD1
TGCGCCAGCAGCCAAGAGTGGGGACAGGGGACATCTTGGGGCAGGGAGACCCAGTACTTC
CASSQEWGQGTSWGRETQYF
>TRBV20-1|medium-sized|TRBJ2-5|.
TGCAGTGCTAGTGCGTACCAAGAGACCCAGTACTTC
CSASAYQETQYF
>TRBV5-1|many|TRBJ2-7|.
TGCGCCAGCAGAAGGACTGGGGCCTACGAGCAGTACTTC
CASRRTGAYEQYF
>TRBV23-1|many|TRBJ1-5|.
TGCGCCAGCAGTCCCGGGACTCGTCTGGGTCAGCCCCAGCATTTT
CASSPGTRLGQPQHF
>TRBV5-2|.|TRBJ2-3|.
TGTGCCATCGGCCCCGGGATTAGCGGGGCAGGATTAATCACAGATACGCAGTATTTT
CAIGPGISGAGLITDTQYF
>TRBV30|.|TRBJ2-3|.
TGTGCCTGGGGTGGGACGCCTAGCACAGATACGCAGTATTTT
CAWGGTPSTDTQYF
>TRBV4-1|medium-sized|TRBJ1-2|.
TGCGCCAGCAGCCAGCTACCGGGACGGGAAGACTATGGCTACACCTTC
CASSQLPGREDYGYTF
>TRBV7-9|many|TRBJ1-2|.
TGTGCCAGCAGCTTAGACGAAGGGGGGCCTCGTGGCTACACCTTC
CASSLDEGGPRGYTF
>TRBV28|many|TRBJ1-2|TRBD1
TGTGCCACACCTGGGACAGGAAGCTATGGCTACACCTTC
CATPGTGSYGYTF
>TRBV4-1|many|TRBJ2-7|TRBD2
TGCGCCAGCAGCCAAGGGGCGGGGGGGAACTCCTACGAGCAGTACTTC
CASSQGAGGNSYEQYF
>TRBV24-1|few|TRBJ2-1|TRBD1
TGTGCCACCAGCCGACAGGGGGCCACCAATGAGCAGTTCTTC
CATSRQGATNEQFF
>TRBV7-8|few|TRBJ1-5|TRBD1
TGTGCCAGCAGCTTGGGACAGCGCAATCAGCCCCAGCATTTT
CASSLGQRNQPQHF
>TRBV6-5|many|TRBJ2-7|.
TGTGCCAGCAGTTACCGCGGGGGCCCCGTCGAGCAGTACTTC
CASSYRGGPVEQYF
>TRBV7-9|many|TRBJ2-2|.
TGTGCCAGCAGCTCGACGACTAGGTTCGCCGGGGAGCTGTTTTTT
CASSSTTRFAGELFF
>TRBV10-3|few|TRBJ2-3|.
TGTGCCATCAGCCCCGGGCTCCGCGGGGCAGGATTAATCACAGATACGCAGTATTTT
CAISPGLRGAGLITDTQYF
>TRBV4-2|many|TRBJ2-3|TRBD2
TGTGCCAGCAGCCAAGAGGGGGGGTCATCCACAGATACGCAGTATTTT
CASSQEGGSSTDTQYF
>TRBV5-1|once|TRBJ1-1|TRBD1
TGCGCCAGCTTGGACAGGGGGGGAAACACTGAAGCTTTCTTT
CASLDRGGNTEAFF
>TRBV3-1|few|TRBJ1-1|TRBD1
TGTGCCAGCTGCCAGCAAGTGACAGGGGGGACTGAAGCTTTCTTT
CASCQQVTGGTEAFF
>TRBV4-3|medium-sized|TRBJ1-2|TRBD1
TGCGCCAGCAGCCAACTTGGACAGGGCGGCTACACCTTC
CASSQLGQGGYTF
>TRBV7-2|many|TRBJ2-5|TRBD2
TGTGCCAGCAGCAGCTGGGGGGGGGGTGAGACCCAGTACTTC
CASSSWGGGETQYF
>TRBV21-1|many|TRBJ2-5|.
TGTGCCAGCAAACCGGGACAGGGGGTGGAGACCCAGTACTTC
CASKPGQGVETQYF
>TRBV25-1|.|TRBJ2-7|TRBD2
TGTGCCGCGCGGGGGGTAGGGATTGACGAGCAGTACTTC
CAARGVGIDEQYF
>TRBV3-1|many|TRBJ2-5|.
TGTGCCAGCAGCCGGTTAGGGGAAGAGACCCAGTACTTC
CASSRLGEETQYF
>TRBV10-1|many|TRBJ2-3|.
TGCGCCAGCAGTGGGACAGGCACAGATACGCAGTATTTT
CASSGTGTDTQYF
>TRBV7-9|many|TRBJ2-3|TRBD1
TGTGCCAGCAGCTTAAAGGTCCAGGGGGCAACAGATACGCAGTATTTT
CASSLKVQGATDTQYF
>TRBV28|many|TRBJ2-3|TRBD2
TGTGCCAGCAACGGGCTAGCGGGCCACACAGATACGCAGTATTTT
CASNGLAGHTDTQYF
>TRBV7-9|many|TRBJ1-5|.
TGTGCCAGCAGCCCGCGACATGGGGGGCGTGATCAGCCCCAGCATTTT
CASSPRHGGRDQPQHF
>TRBV2|many|TRBJ1-1|.
TGTGCCAGCAGTGAAATCCGGCTGCTGAACACTGAAGCTTTCTTT
CASSEIRLLNTEAFF
>TRBV7-8|.|TRBJ2-7|TRBD1
TGTGCCAGCAGCCAGACAGGGAACCCGGGCGAGCAGTACTTC
CASSQTGNPGEQYF
>TRBV4-2|.|TRBJ2-3|.
TGTGCCATGAGCCCCGGGCTCAGCTGCGCAGGATTAATCACAGATACGCAGTATTTT
CAMSPGLSCAGLITDTQYF
>TRBV20-1|many|TRBJ2-7|TRBD1
TGCAGTGCCTTTGGGGGACAGGGACGTTACGAGCAGTACTTC
CSAFGGQGRYEQYF
>TRBV20-1|many|TRBJ1-5|TRBD1
TGCAGTGCCCTGAGGGGAGACAGGGCCCGCAATCAGCCCCAGCATTTT
CSALRGDRARNQPQHF
>TRBV12-3/TRBV12-4|many|TRBJ2-3|TRBD1
TGTGCCAGCAGTTTAGGACAGGGATTAGATACGCAGTATTTT
CASSLGQGLDTQYF
>TRBV9|large|TRBJ2-3|.
TGTGCCAGCAGCGTCTCGGCGGCAGATACGCAGTATTTT
CASSVSAADTQYF
>TRBV7-9|medium-sized|TRBJ2-5|TRBD2
TGTGCCAGCAGCCAACCAGCGGGAGGGCCAGAGACCCAGTACTTC
CASSQPAGGPETQYF
>TRBV29-1|medium-sized|TRBJ2-7|.
TGCAGCGTTGAGGTTATCCAGTCAGGAAACGAGCAGTACTTC
CSVEVIQSGNEQYF
>TRBV6-5|medium-sized|TRBJ2-3|.
TGTGCCAGCAGTTACTCCCTCGGGGGAGATACGCAGTATTTT
CASSYSLGGDTQYF
>TRBV11-3|many|TRBJ2-7|.
TGTGCCAGCAGCCTAGGCCACGAGCAGTACTTC
CASSLGHEQYF